This T cell receptor beta chain is drawn from a study of cytotoxic CD8 clonotypes in ibrutinib-treated CLL. Sequencing was designed to attain a depth spanning 1 in 200,000 to 1 in 1 million T cells. TCRdb keeps only in-frame clones here, not all; method: immunoSEQ multiplex PCR. The sample has about 140,000 clones; around 93% are singletons. Study-level results: Baseline levels of clonality went above those of age-matched healthy donors and moved with circulating CD8+ T-cell counts.

Cryopreserved PBMCs supplied about 2.1 micrograms of genomic DNA for TCR beta libraries. Note on this clone: Its antigen remains unknown.

The CDR3 runs to 15 residues. In germline, CDR1 is SGDLS, CDR2 YYNGEE. Trimming removed 9 bases from V and 4 bases from J, with 17 bases in between. The sequence came from a human donor with chronic lymphocytic leukemia. This specimen consisted of PBMCs, obtained after 12 months of ibrutinib treatment. The gene calls are TRBV9 and TRBJ2-6; D gene ambiguous. Written as DNA, the CDR3 is TGTGCCACCTCTCCATTAAGTCTCGGGGCCAACGTCCTGACTTTC. It specifies CATSPLSLGANVLTF.